This T cell receptor (beta chain) emerged from a study of CXCR3-negative and CXCR3-positive naive CD8 T cells. Whole-study results and caveats: Naive subsets displayed similar surface CD5, and TCR strength was inferred from TRB CDR3 properties. Against CXCR3-negative naive cells, CXCR3-positive naive cells showed more hydrophobic TRB CDR3s. Diversity proved comparably high across both naive subsets and much lower in memory CD8+ cells.

About this clonotype: Its specificity is unknown.

CDR1 and CDR2 (germline): SGHVS, FNYEAQ. CDR3 length: 15 residues. cDNA libraries for TRB were generated by 5' RACE incorporating UMI labels. TCRdb reprocessed the 5' RACE reads and stores each CDR3 protein as one record, lacking DNA. Here the sample table reports 45,000 or so distinct CDR3 sequences. Sequencing input: naive CXCR3- CD8+ T cells from blood. Subset described: CD45RO-CCR7+CD27+CD95- naive CD8+ T cells lacking CXCR3 (TNR3-). The origin of this receptor is a human donor in good health. Some clones in this sample may be carry-over from other donors' samples. J is TRBJ2-1 and V is TRBV7-6; TCRdb returns TRBD1, unconfirmable since there is no DNA. Here the CDR3 reads CASSLGSLGYNEQFF.